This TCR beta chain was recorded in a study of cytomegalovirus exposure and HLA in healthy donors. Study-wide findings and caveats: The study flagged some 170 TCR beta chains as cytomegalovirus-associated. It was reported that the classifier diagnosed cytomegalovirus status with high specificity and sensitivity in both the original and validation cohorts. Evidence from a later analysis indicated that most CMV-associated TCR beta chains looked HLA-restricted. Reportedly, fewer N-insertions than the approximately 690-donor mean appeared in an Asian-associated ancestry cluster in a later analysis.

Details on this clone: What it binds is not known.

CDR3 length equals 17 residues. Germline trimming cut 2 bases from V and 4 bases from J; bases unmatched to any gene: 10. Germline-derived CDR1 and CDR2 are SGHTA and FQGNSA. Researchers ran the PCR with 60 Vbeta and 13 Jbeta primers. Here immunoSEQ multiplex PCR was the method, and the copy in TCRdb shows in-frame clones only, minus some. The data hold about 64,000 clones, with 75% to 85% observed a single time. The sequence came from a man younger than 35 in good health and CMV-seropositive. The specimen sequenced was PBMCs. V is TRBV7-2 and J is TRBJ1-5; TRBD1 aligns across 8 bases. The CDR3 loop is CASSLQAGTGNNQPQHF. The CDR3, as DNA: TGTGCCAGCAGCTTACAAGCCGGGACAGGAAATAATCAGCCCCAGCATTTT.